A selection of T cell receptor beta chains follows, all from one sample in a study of cytomegalovirus exposure and HLA in healthy donors. The table came from immunoSEQ multiplex PCR; TCRdb's copy has only in-frame clones and leaves some out. Here the sample spans about 360,000 clones, approximately 90% being singletons. The material sequenced was PBMCs. All receptors come from a young woman in good health and CMV-seronegative. Each CDR3 is given with its conserved first and last residue. D genes are given only for firm matches. Expanded clones get a size class; other rows say once, few or many, or leave the size out.

d_call: .
v_call: TRBV28
j_call: TRBJ2-7
clone_size: .
cdr3_length: 12
cdr3_aa: CASGTLTYEQYF
cdr3_nt: TGTGCCTCCGGGACATTGACCTACGAGCAGTACTTC

d_call: TRBD2
v_call: TRBV27
j_call: TRBJ2-1
clone_size: .
cdr3_length: 16
cdr3_aa: CASSLSRGGSYNEQFF
cdr3_nt: TGTGCCAGCAGTTTATCGCGGGGGGGCTCCTACAATGAGCAGTTCTTC

d_call: TRBD1
v_call: TRBV6-4
j_call: TRBJ2-4
clone_size: .
cdr3_length: 16
cdr3_aa: CASSDSSTGGRNIQYF
cdr3_nt: TGTGCCAGCAGTGACTCGTCAACAGGGGGGAGAAACATTCAGTACTTC

d_call: .
v_call: TRBV13
j_call: TRBJ2-3
clone_size: .
cdr3_length: 15
cdr3_aa: CASSLVGGPTDTQYF
cdr3_nt: TGTGCCAGCAGCTTAGTTGGGGGCCCCACAGATACGCAGTATTTT

d_call: TRBD1
v_call: TRBV2
j_call: TRBJ2-7
clone_size: .
cdr3_length: 15
cdr3_aa: CASSEAPTGVHEQYF
cdr3_nt: TGTGCCAGCAGTGAAGCCCCGACAGGGGTCCACGAGCAGTACTTC

d_call: TRBD2
v_call: TRBV27
j_call: TRBJ2-2
clone_size: .
cdr3_length: 18
cdr3_aa: CASSYSTSGTTNTGELFF
cdr3_nt: TGTGCCAGCAGTTACTCGACTAGCGGGACTACTAACACCGGGGAGCTGTTTTTT

d_call: TRBD1
v_call: TRBV2
j_call: TRBJ1-2
clone_size: .
cdr3_length: 15
cdr3_aa: CASSESRTGVRGYTF
cdr3_nt: TGTGCCAGCAGTGAATCTAGGACAGGGGTTCGTGGCTACACCTTC

d_call: .
v_call: TRBV12-2
j_call: TRBJ2-7
clone_size: once
cdr3_length: 14
cdr3_aa: CASRLNPGFHEQYF
cdr3_nt: TGTGCAAGTCGCTTAAATCCAGGGTTCCACGAGCAGTACTTC

d_call: .
v_call: TRBV28
j_call: TRBJ2-1
clone_size: .
cdr3_length: 12
cdr3_aa: CASSPTLDEQFF
cdr3_nt: TGTGCCAGCAGTCCTACCTTGGATGAGCAGTTCTTC

d_call: .
v_call: TRBV28
j_call: TRBJ2-7
clone_size: .
cdr3_length: 13
cdr3_aa: CASTTLSHNWQYF
cdr3_nt: TGTGCCAGCACAACCCTTAGCCATAATTGGCAGTACTTC

d_call: .
v_call: TRBV19
j_call: TRBJ1-2
clone_size: .
cdr3_length: 16
cdr3_aa: CASSAQRTQGNPGYTF
cdr3_nt: TGTGCCAGTAGTGCCCAAAGGACGCAGGGCAATCCTGGCTACACCTTC

d_call: .
v_call: TRBV27
j_call: TRBJ1-2
clone_size: .
cdr3_length: 14
cdr3_aa: CASSLSGAKDGYTF
cdr3_nt: TGTGCCAGCAGTTTATCAGGGGCGAAGGACGGCTACACCTTC

d_call: .
v_call: TRBV10-1
j_call: TRBJ2-7
clone_size: .
cdr3_length: 16
cdr3_aa: CASSDRLAGRFYEQYF
cdr3_nt: TGCGCCAGCAGTGATCGACTTGCGGGAAGATTCTACGAGCAGTACTTC

d_call: .
v_call: TRBV27
j_call: TRBJ2-3
clone_size: .
cdr3_length: 12
cdr3_aa: CASSLLGGTQYF
cdr3_nt: TGTGCCAGCAGTTTACTGGGGGGTACGCAGTATTTT

d_call: .
v_call: TRBV4-1
j_call: TRBJ2-4
clone_size: .
cdr3_length: 13
cdr3_aa: CASSRTGRDIQYF
cdr3_nt: TGCGCCAGCAGCCGGACAGGGAGGGACATTCAGTACTTC